The 21 T cell receptor beta chains given below trace back to one sample, sequenced in a study of identical twins. Via MiXCR, TCRdb re-called the 5' RACE reads, giving one row per CDR3 protein. This sample has 300,000 or so distinct CDR3 sequences, with 7.5% to 9.5% found just once. The same specimen was also included in a second study, on yellow fever vaccine responses in identical twins.

Sequenced sample: CD8+ T cells sorted from blood. These receptors all come from a woman between 18 and 29 years old in good health.

The chain combines TRBV2 with TRBJ1-2; a possible D gene is TRBD1 (5 bases). Trimming removed 9 bases from V and 4 bases from J, with 12 bases in between. There are 12 residues in the CDR3. CDR1 SNHLY and CDR2 FYNNEI come from the germline V gene. This CDR3 reads CASTDRLYGYTF. CDR3 nucleotides: TGTGCCAGTACAGACAGACTCTATGGCTACACCTTC.

This clonotype was seen repeatedly, ten times or more. This chain links TRBV12-3 or TRBV12-4 with TRBJ2-7, with TRBD1 as a possible D gene (7 bases). CDR3 length equals 15 residues. Trimming took 0 bases from V and 4 from J, leaving 13 bases between them. CDR3 sequence: CASSLAEGATYEQYF. In nucleotides, the CDR3 is TGTGCCAGCAGTTTAGCGGAGGGGGCGACTTACGAGCAGTACTTC.

This clonotype has ten or more counts. J is TRBJ1-2 and V is TRBV11-3; 7 nucleotides agree with TRBD1. The CDR3 is 15 amino acids. Trimming cost V 3 bases and J 2 bases; bases outside gene matches: 6. The germline CDR1 and CDR2 sequences are SGHNT and YENEEA. This chain's CDR3 is CASSFTQGINYGYTF. CDR3 bases: TGTGCCAGCAGCTTCACACAGGGGATCAACTATGGCTACACCTTC. The whole variable domain, filled in from reference TRBV11-3 and TRBJ1-2, reads EAGVVQSPRYKIIEKKQPVAFWCNPISGHNTLYWYLQNLGQGPELLIRYENEEAVDDSQLPKDRFSAERLKGVDSTLKIQPAELGDSAVYLCASSFTQGINYGYTFGSGTRLTVV.

This clonotype has a handful of counts. The CDR3 coding sequence is TGTGCCAGCAGTTGGACGGGACCCTACGAGCAGTACTTC. This translates into CASSWTGPYEQYF. The chain has TRBV27 and TRBJ2-7, with D tentatively TRBD1 or TRBD2 (5 bases each). Germline V gives CDR1 MNHEY, CDR2 SMNVEV (reference sequence). Trimming removed 4 bases at V and 2 bases at J, with 9 bases between. The CDR3 consists of 13 residues.

V and J are TRBV6-2 or TRBV6-3 and TRBJ1-6, with TRBD1 matching 8 bases. The CDR3 runs to 13 residues. The germline V gene encodes CDR1 MNHEY and CDR2 SVGEGT. V shed 8 bases and J 7 bases; nucleotides not matched to a gene: 4. The CDR3 DNA is TGTGCCAGCGGACAGGGTGGCAATTCACCCCTCCACTTT. As protein: CASGQGGNSPLHF.

This clonotype was found a few times. The CDR3 DNA reads as TGTGCCAGCAGCTTACTCACGACACAAGAGACCCAGTACTTC. The encoded protein is CASSLLTTQETQYF. This chain links TRBV11-2 with TRBJ2-5; D gene unclear. The CDR3 runs to 14 residues. Trimming removed 2 bases from V and 2 bases from J, with 9 bases in between. From germline, CDR1 is SGHAT and CDR2 FQNNGV.

The rearrangement uses TRBV20-1 and TRBJ1-1, with D tentatively TRBD1 (5 bases). Trimming cost V 0 bases and J 4 bases, with 24 bases left between them. The germline gives CDR1 DFQATT, CDR2 SNEGSKA (reference sequence). The CDR3 extends over 18 amino acids. The CDR3 sequence: CSARESTLLFLDSTEAFF. CDR3 in DNA: TGCAGTGCTAGAGAATCGACCTTATTATTTCTAGACAGCACTGAAGCTTTCTTT.

This clonotype was counted at least ten times. The V gene is TRBV7-2, the J gene TRBJ2-7; D is ambiguous. V was cut by 5 bases and J by 4 bases, with 12 bases left in between. Germline loops: CDR1 SGHTA, CDR2 FQGNSA. The CDR3 runs to 13 residues. The CDR3 reads CASSLGPGYEQYF. In DNA, the CDR3 is TGTGCCAGCAGCCTCGGGCCCGGGTACGAGCAGTACTTC.

This clonotype has a count of ten or more. The V call is TRBV6-2 or TRBV6-3, the J call TRBJ2-1; maybe TRBD2 (5 bases). CDR3 length equals 19 residues. Looked up from germline, CDR1 is MNHEY and CDR2 is SVGEGT. V gave up 0 bases and J gave up 0 bases, with 18 bases separating them. CDR3 loop: CASSYSPSFGIGSYNEQFF. CDR3 nucleotides: TGTGCCAGCAGTTACTCCCCTAGCTTTGGGATCGGCTCCTACAATGAGCAGTTCTTC.

This clonotype appeared a few times. The chain carries TRBV12-3 or TRBV12-4 and TRBJ2-2, with 7 nucleotides matching TRBD1. The CDR3 is 15 residues long. The junction had 4 bases not matched to a gene; V was cut back by 4 bases and J by 2 bases. This chain's CDR3 is CASSSTGINTGELFF. In nucleotides, the CDR3 is TGTGCCAGCAGTTCGACAGGGATCAACACCGGGGAGCTGTTTTTT.

This clonotype was recorded a few times. The rearrangement uses TRBV7-2 and TRBJ1-5; no definite D call. The CDR3 is 15 amino acids. The V gene lost 2 bases and the J gene lost 3 bases, with 11 bases spanning the gap. The germline V gene has CDR1 SGHTA and CDR2 FQGNSA. CDR3 protein: CASSLQGVYNQPQHF. Written as DNA, the CDR3 is TGTGCCAGCAGCTTACAAGGAGTGTACAATCAGCCCCAGCATTTT.

At least ten counts were recorded for this clonotype. The rearrangement links TRBV7-9 to TRBJ2-7; 10 nucleotides align to TRBD2. In germline, CDR1 is SEHNR, CDR2 FQNEAQ (reference sequence). V shed 11 bases and J 1 base; nucleotides not matched to a gene: 8. The CDR3 is 14 residues long. The CDR3 loop is CAVYRTSGSYEQYF. The DNA of the CDR3 is TGTGCCGTTTACCGGACTAGCGGTTCCTACGAGCAGTACTTC.

This clonotype appeared many times. The chain links TRBV4-1 to TRBJ2-7; D gene uncertain. The germline V and J ends were trimmed by 1 base and 0 bases, with 13 bases remaining between them. The germline CDR1 and CDR2 sequences are MGHRA and YSYEKL. The CDR3 has 16 amino acids. The CDR3, as DNA: TGCGCCAGCAGCCAAGGATCTGGGGATTTCTCCTACGAGCAGTACTTC. Its translation: CASSQGSGDFSYEQYF.

The chain couples TRBV27 to TRBJ2-1; 7 nucleotides match TRBD2. The CDR3 is 13 amino acids. With 4 bases clipped from V and 4 bases from J, the junction kept 1 base outside the gene matches. CDR1 is MNHEY, CDR2 SMNVEV, per germline (reference sequence). The CDR3 here is CASSSSGYNEQFF. The CDR3 bases are TGTGCCAGCAGTTCTAGCGGTTACAATGAGCAGTTCTTC.

Ten or more counts support this clonotype. The chain combines TRBV18 with TRBJ1-6; TRBD1 is a possible D gene (6 bases). Germline V gene data show CDR1 as KGHSH and CDR2 as LQKENI. The V end lost 3 bases, the J end lost 7 bases, and 16 bases lay between the germline ends. This CDR3 has 16 residues. CDR3 sequence reads: CASSPVRTEENSPLHF. CDR3 sequence (DNA): TGTGCCAGCTCACCTGTCCGGACAGAAGAAAATTCACCCCTCCACTTT.

This clonotype was observed many times. This chain connects TRBV4-2 to TRBJ2-7; D call uncertain. The CDR3 extends over 14 amino acids. Germline V CDR1 and CDR2: LGHNA, YNFKEQ. V was pared by 0 bases and J by 5 bases, with 11 bases between. The CDR3 region is CASSQDRQVHEQYF. The CDR3, as DNA: TGTGCCAGCAGCCAAGATCGTCAGGTCCACGAGCAGTACTTC.

Many counts were recorded for this clonotype. The chain couples TRBV4-3 to TRBJ1-1, with TRBD1 as a possible D gene (6 bases). The CDR3 is 13 amino acids. Germline loops: CDR1 LGHNA, CDR2 YSLEER. V was trimmed by 3 bases and J by 5 bases, leaving 10 bases between them. The CDR3 reads CASSHPGQTEAFF. CDR3 DNA: TGCGCCAGCAGCCATCCGGGACAAACTGAAGCTTTCTTT.

This clonotype was seen repeatedly, ten times or more. The rearrangement joins TRBV2 to TRBJ2-1; D might be TRBD2 (5 bases). CDR1 is SNHLY, CDR2 FYNNEI, per germline. CDR3 length: 14 amino acids. V was clipped by 11 bases and J by 3 bases, with 17 bases between them. The CDR3 sequence: CAHSVSDFYNEQFF. CDR3 nucleotides: TGTGCCCACTCCGTTAGCGACTTCTACAATGAGCAGTTCTTC. The full variable domain, rest sourced from reference TRBV2 and TRBJ2-1, is EPEVTQTPSHQVTQMGQEVILRCVPISNHLYFYWYRQILGQKVEFLVSFYNNEISEKSEIFDDQFSVERPDGSNFTLKIRSTKLEDSAMYFCAHSVSDFYNEQFFGPGTRLTVL.

The gene calls are TRBV29-1 and TRBJ2-1; TRBD2 is a possible D gene (6 bases). CDR1 SQVTM and CDR2 ANQGSEA come from the germline V gene. CDR3 length equals 18 residues. Trimming took off 4 bases at V and 4 bases at J, with 26 bases between the two ends. CDR3 sequence (DNA): TGCAGCGTTGGTGTGCGGGGAAGCGGGCCTACGCTATACAATGAGCAGTTCTTC. The encoded protein is CSVGVRGSGPTLYNEQFF.

This clonotype was seen ten or more times. The V gene is TRBV11-2, the J gene TRBJ2-1; tentatively, D is TRBD2 (6 bases). V was trimmed by 1 base and J by 4 bases, leaving 8 bases between them. Germline assignment: CDR1 SGHAT and CDR2 FQNNGV. The CDR3 length is 14 residues. The CDR3 DNA is TGTGCCAGCAGCTTAGTGGCGGGGTACAATGAGCAGTTCTTC. Its translation is CASSLVAGYNEQFF.

Ten or more counts support this clonotype. This sequence joins TRBV20-1 and TRBJ2-5; a possible D gene is TRBD2 (7 bases). The germline V gene encodes CDR1 DFQATT and CDR2 SNEGSKA (reference sequence). Trimming removed 0 bases at V and 5 bases at J, with 13 bases between. This CDR3 spans 14 amino acids. The CDR3 region is CSAREGGAGETQYF. The CDR3 DNA is TGCAGTGCTAGAGAGGGGGGGGCGGGGGAGACCCAGTACTTC.